This entry describes one T cell receptor beta chain. Germline CDR1 and CDR2: SGHRS and YFSETQ. This CDR3 has 19 amino acids. V trimming: 4 bases; J trimming: 0 bases; junction bases outside the gene matches: 16. The record originates from a study of blood T cell repertoires in COVID-19. Sequenced by immunoSEQ multiplex PCR; TCRdb stores in-frame clones only, minus some. The sample records 120,000 or so clones, roughly 90% being singletons. The chain combines TRBV5-1 with TRBJ2-7, with 10 positions matching TRBD2. Sequencing was carried out using peripheral blood. The TCR was taken from a man aged 65 to 79 who had recovered from COVID-19. The DNA for the CDR3 is TGCGCCAGCAGCCGCGCGAGCGGGAGGGGGGGGATATTCTCCTACGAGCAGTACTTC. Its translation is CASSRASGRGGIFSYEQYF. The full variable domain, rest sourced from reference TRBV5-1 and TRBJ2-7, is KAGVTQTPRYLIKTRGQQVTLSCSPISGHRSVSWYQQTPGQGLQFLFEYFSETQRNKGNFPGRFSGRQFSNSRSEMNVSTLELGDSALYLCASSRASGRGGIFSYEQYFGPGTRLTVT.